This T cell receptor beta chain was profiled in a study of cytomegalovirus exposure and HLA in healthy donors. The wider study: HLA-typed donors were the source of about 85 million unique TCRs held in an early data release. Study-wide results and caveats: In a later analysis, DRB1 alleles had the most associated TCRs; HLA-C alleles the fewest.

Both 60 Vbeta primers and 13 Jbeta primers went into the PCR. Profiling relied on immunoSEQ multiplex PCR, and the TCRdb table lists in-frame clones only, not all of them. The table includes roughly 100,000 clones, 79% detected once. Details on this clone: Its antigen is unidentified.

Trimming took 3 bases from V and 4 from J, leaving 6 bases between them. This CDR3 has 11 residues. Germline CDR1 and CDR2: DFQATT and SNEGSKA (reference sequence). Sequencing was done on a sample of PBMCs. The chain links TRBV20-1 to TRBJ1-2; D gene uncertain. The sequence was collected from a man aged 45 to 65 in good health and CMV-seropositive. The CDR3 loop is CSARRPYGYTF. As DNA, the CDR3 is TGCAGTGCTAGGAGGCCCTATGGCTACACCTTC.